This T cell receptor (beta chain) was sequenced for a study of blood T cell repertoires in COVID-19. Whole-study context: COVID-19 samples collected from the United States, Italy and Spain covered acute and convalescent phases. PBMCs, B-cell-depleted T cells, or T cells provided the cDNA or gDNA that made up the material.

This clone was observed once. The CDR3 is 16 amino acids. Germline lookup yields CDR1 LGHNA and CDR2 YSLEER. Trimming pared 0 bases from V and 0 bases from J, leaving 12 bases between. As originally analysed: Nucleated cell number was recorded as an estimate derived from reference gene primer amplification. TCRdb's copy holds only in-frame clones and misses some; the assay was immunoSEQ multiplex PCR. V and J calls and clone size follow that table, whereas D and trimming were derived from the DNA. Among more than 200,000 clones listed, around 88% were seen once. The sequenced material came from peripheral blood. V is TRBV4-3 and J is TRBJ2-7; weak D call: TRBD1 (7 bases). The TCR comes from a man younger than 40 with active or convalescent COVID-19. CDR3 coding DNA: TGCGCCAGCAGCCAAGACGTGGAGGGGGCCTCCTACGAGCAGTACTTC. Translated, it gives CASSQDVEGASYEQYF.